This T cell receptor (beta chain) was profiled in a study of glioma-infiltrating T cells after dendritic cell vaccination. Study context: Autologous tumor lysate was loaded overnight onto monocyte-derived dendritic cells grown approximately seven days with IL-4 and GM-CSF. Overall study results and limits: Few patients contributed both blood and tumor specimens.

Generated by immunoSEQ multiplex PCR, the TCRdb table keeps only in-frame clones and is missing some. The sample has 90,000 or so clones, 85% seen once; the top ten hold over 2.5%. Before vaccination, two weeks after the third vaccination, and at progression, PBMC were collected. From germline, CDR1 is LNHDA and CDR2 SQIVND (reference sequence). Trimming cost V 7 bases and J 5 bases, with 8 bases left between them. CDR3 size: 12 residues. With regard to this clone: Antigen: not known.

Sequenced material: blood, taken before dendritic cell vaccination. The chain carries TRBV19 and TRBJ2-2; D is uncertain. The TCR comes from a human donor with glioblastoma. CDR3 coding DNA: TGTGCCAGTATTTCGAGGACCGGGGAGCTGTTTTTT. It is translated as CASISRTGELFF.